This T cell receptor (beta chain) was recorded in a study of T cell repertoires in cytomegalovirus infection. TCRdb fed the reads into MiXCR, producing one record per CDR3 protein. Of roughly 500,000 distinct CDR3 sequences listed, about two fifths were seen once; the top ten hold 40% to 50%. Worth noting for this clonotype: No antigen is known for it.

The CDR3 is made up of 14 amino acids. CDR1 is MNHNS, CDR2 SASEGT, per germline. V lost 6 bases, J lost 2 bases, and 13 bases lay in between. The receptor's source is a human donor in good health (CMV status not recorded). Some clones in this sample may be carry-over from other donors' samples. The V and J genes are TRBV6-1 and TRBJ1-1; D not certain. The input for sequencing was cultured PBMCs, taken from culture after CMV antigen stimulation. The DNA of the CDR3 is TGTGCCAGCAGGCCCAGCCCAGCAAACACTGAAGCTTTCTTT. It specifies CASRPSPANTEAFF.